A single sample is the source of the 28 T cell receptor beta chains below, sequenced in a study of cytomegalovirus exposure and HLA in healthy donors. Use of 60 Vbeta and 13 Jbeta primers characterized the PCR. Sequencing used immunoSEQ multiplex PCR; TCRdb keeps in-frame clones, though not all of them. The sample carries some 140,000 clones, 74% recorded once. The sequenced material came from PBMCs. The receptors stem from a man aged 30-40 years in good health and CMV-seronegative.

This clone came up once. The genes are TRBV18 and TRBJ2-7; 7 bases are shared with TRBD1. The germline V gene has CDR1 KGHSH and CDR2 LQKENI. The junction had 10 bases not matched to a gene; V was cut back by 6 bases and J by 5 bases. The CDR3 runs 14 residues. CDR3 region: CASSPRGRGNEQYF. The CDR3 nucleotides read TGTGCCAGCTCGCCCCGTGGCAGGGGGAACGAGCAGTACTTC. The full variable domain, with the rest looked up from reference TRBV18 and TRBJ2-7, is NAGVMQNPRHLVRRRGQEARLRCSPMKGHSHVYWYRQLPEEGLKFMVYLQKENIIDESGMPKERFSAEFPKEGPSILRIQQVVRGDSAAYFCASSPRGRGNEQYFGPGTRLTVT.

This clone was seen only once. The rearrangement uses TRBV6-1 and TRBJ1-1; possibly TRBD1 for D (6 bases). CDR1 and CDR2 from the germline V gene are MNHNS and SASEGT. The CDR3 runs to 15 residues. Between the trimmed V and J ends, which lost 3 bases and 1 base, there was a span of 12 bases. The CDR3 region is CASSEWETGNTEAFF. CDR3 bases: TGTGCCAGCAGTGAGTGGGAGACAGGGAACACTGAAGCTTTCTTT.

CDR3 protein: CASSLGHYNEQFF. CDR3 sequence (DNA): TGTGCCAGCAGCTTAGGACATTACAATGAGCAGTTCTTC. This chain uses TRBV7-9 with TRBJ2-1; D not certain. The germline CDR1 and CDR2 sequences are SEHNR and FQNEAQ (reference sequence). V was cut by 1 base and J by 4 bases, with 5 bases left in between. The CDR3 extends over 13 amino acids.

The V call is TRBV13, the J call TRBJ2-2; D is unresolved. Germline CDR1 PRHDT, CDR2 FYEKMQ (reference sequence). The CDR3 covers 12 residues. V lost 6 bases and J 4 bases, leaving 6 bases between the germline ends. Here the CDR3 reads CASRSGTGELFF. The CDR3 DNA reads TGTGCCAGCAGGTCGGGCACCGGGGAGCTGTTTTTT.

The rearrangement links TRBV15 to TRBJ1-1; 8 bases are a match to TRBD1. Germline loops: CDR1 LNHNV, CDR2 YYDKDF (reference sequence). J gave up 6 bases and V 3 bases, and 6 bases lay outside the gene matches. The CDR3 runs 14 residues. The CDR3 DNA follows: TGTGCCACCAGCAGGACAGGGGTGGGTGCTGAAGCTTTCTTT. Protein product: CATSRTGVGAEAFF.

CDR3 nucleotides: TGTGCCAGCAGCTCCCCCGGACAGGGAAAATTACAGCCCCAGCATTTT. Translated, it gives CASSSPGQGKLQPQHF. The V call is TRBV28, the J call TRBJ1-5, with 8 bases identical to TRBD1. Unmatched junction bases numbered 14, after V lost 6 bases and J lost 7 bases. There are 16 residues in the CDR3. The germline V gene encodes CDR1 MDHEN and CDR2 SYDVKM.

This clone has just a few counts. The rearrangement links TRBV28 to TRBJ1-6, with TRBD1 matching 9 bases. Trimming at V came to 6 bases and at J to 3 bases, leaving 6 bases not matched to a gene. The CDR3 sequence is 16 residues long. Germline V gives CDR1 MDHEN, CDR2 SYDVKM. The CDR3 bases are TGTGCCAGCAGAGAGGGACAGGGCGGCTATAATTCACCCCTCCACTTT. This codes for CASREGQGGYNSPLHF.

The CDR3 spells CAISLKGETQYF. CDR3 bases: TGTGCCATCAGTCTAAAGGGGGAGACCCAGTACTTC. The chain couples TRBV10-3 to TRBJ2-5, with a weak D call TRBD1 (5 bases). Between the trimmed V and J ends, which lost 5 bases and 5 bases, there was a span of 9 bases. Per the germline V gene, CDR1 is ENHRY and CDR2 is SYGVKD. The CDR3 runs to 12 residues.

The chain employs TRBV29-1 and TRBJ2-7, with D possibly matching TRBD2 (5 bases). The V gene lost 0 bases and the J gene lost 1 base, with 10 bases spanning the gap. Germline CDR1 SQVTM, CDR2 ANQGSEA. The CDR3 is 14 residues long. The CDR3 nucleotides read TGCAGCGTTGAAGATCCCCCGGGGTCCTACGAGCAGTACTTC. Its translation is CSVEDPPGSYEQYF.

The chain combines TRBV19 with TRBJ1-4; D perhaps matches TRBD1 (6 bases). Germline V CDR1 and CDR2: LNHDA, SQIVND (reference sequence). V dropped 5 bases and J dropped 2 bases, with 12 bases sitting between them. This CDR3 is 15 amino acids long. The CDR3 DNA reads TGTGCCAGTAGTTTACAGGGCTTCACTAATGAAAAACTGTTTTTT. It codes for CASSLQGFTNEKLFF.

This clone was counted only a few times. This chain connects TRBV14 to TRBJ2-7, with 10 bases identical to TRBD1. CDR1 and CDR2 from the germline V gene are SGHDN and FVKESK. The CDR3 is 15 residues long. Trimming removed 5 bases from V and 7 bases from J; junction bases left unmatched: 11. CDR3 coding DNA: TGTGCCAGCAGCTCCTTAAGCGACAGGGGGCGAGAGCAGTACTTC. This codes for CASSSLSDRGREQYF.

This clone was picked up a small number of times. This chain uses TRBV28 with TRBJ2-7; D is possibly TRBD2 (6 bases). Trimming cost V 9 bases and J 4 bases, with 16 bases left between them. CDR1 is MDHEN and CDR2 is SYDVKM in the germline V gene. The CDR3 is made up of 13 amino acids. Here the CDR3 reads CASAWRVSYEQYF. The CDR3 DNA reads TGTGCCAGTGCTTGGAGGGTCTCGTACGAGCAGTACTTC.

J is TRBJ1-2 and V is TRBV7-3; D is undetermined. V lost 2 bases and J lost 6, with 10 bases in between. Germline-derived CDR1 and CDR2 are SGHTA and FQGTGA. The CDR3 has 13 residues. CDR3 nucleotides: TGTGCCAGCAGCTTAGCCCCAGGTGATGGCTACACCTTC. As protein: CASSLAPGDGYTF.

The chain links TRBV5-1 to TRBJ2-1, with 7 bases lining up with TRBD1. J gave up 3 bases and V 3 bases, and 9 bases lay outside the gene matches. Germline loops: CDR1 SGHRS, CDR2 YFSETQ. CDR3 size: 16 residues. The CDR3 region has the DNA TGCGCCAGCAGCTATTCGCCGGGACAGTACTACAATGAGCAGTTCTTC. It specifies CASSYSPGQYYNEQFF.

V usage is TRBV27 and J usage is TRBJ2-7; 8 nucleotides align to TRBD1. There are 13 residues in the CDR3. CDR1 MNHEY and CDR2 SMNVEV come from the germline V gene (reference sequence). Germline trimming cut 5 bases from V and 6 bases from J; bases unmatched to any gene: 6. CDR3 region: CASSPRGPGEQYF. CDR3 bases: TGTGCCAGCAGTCCCAGGGGGCCGGGCGAGCAGTACTTC.

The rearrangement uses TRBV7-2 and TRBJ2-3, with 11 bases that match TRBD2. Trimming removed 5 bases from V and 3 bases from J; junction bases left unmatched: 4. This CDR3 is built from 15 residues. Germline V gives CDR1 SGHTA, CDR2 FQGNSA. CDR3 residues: CASSTSGGGTDTQYF. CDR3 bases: TGTGCCAGCAGCACTAGCGGGGGTGGGACAGATACGCAGTATTTT. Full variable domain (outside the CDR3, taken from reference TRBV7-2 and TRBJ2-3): GAGVSQSPSNKVTEKGKDVELRCDPISGHTALYWYRQSLGQGLEFLIYFQGNSAPDKSGLPSDRFSAERTGGSVSTLTIQRTQQEDSAVYLCASSTSGGGTDTQYFGPGTRLTVL.

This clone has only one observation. The CDR3 sequence is CASSLLSGGLPYEQYF. The CDR3 coding sequence is TGTGCCAGCAGTTTATTGTCGGGAGGTCTGCCGTACGAGCAGTACTTC. The V call is TRBV28, the J call TRBJ2-7; the match to TRBD2 covers 7 bases. Trimming cost V 1 base and J 4 bases; bases outside gene matches: 10. In germline, CDR1 is MDHEN, CDR2 SYDVKM. CDR3 length: 16 amino acids.

The CDR3 DNA follows: TGTGCCAGCAGTAGCGGGGTCCCGAACACTGAAGCTTTCTTT. It yields the protein CASSSGVPNTEAFF. V and J are TRBV6-5 and TRBJ1-1; D is undetermined. Germline lookup yields CDR1 MNHEY and CDR2 SVGAGI. Trimming left V 5 bases short and J 1 base short, with 11 bases between. The CDR3 consists of 14 residues.

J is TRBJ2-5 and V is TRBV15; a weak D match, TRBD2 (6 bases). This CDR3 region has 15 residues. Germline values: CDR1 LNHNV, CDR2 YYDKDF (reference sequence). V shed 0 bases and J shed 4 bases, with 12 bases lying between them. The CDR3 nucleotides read TGTGCCACCAGCAGAGATGGCAGGCGGGGAGAGACCCAGTACTTC. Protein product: CATSRDGRRGETQYF.

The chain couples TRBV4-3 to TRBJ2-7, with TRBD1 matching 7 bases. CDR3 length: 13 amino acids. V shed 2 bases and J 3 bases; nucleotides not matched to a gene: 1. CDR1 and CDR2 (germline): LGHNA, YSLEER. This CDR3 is CASSQWDSYEQYF. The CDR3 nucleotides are TGCGCCAGCAGCCAATGGGACAGCTACGAGCAGTACTTC.

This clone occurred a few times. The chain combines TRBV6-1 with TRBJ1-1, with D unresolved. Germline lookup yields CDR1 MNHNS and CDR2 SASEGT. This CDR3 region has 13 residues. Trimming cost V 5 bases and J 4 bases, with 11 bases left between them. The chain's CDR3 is CASSPIPSTEAFF. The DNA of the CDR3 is TGTGCCAGCAGTCCCATTCCGAGCACTGAAGCTTTCTTT.

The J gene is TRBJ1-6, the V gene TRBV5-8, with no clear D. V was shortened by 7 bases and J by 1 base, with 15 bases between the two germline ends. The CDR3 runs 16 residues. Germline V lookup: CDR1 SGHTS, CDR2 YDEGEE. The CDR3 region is CASSPSGASYNSPLHF. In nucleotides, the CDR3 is TGTGCCAGCTCCCCTTCAGGCGCGTCCTATAATTCACCCCTCCACTTT.

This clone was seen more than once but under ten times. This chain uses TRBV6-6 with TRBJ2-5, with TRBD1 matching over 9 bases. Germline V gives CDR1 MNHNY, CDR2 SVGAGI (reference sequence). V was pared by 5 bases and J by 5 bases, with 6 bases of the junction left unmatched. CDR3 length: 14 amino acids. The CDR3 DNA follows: TGTGCCAGCAGTCGGACAGGGGAGGGTGAGACCCAGTACTTC. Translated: CASSRTGEGETQYF.

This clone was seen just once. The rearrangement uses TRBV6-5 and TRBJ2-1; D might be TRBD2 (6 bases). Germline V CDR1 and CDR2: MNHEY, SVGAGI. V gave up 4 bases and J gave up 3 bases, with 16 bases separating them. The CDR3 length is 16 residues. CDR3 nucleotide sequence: TGTGCCAGCAGTTTCCGCCCGGGACTCCTCTACAATGAGCAGTTCTTC. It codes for CASSFRPGLLYNEQFF.

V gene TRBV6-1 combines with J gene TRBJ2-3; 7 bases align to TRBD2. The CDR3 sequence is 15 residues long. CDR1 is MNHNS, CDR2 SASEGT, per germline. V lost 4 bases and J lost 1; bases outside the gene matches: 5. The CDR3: CASSGSGAGTDTQYF. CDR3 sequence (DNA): TGTGCCAGCAGTGGCAGCGGGGCCGGCACAGATACGCAGTATTTT.

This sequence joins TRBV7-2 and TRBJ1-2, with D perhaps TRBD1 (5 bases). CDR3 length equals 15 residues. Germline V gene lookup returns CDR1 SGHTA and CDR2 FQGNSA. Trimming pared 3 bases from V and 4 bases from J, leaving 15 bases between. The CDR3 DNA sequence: TGTGCCAGCAGCTTCGGTTCATCGGGGGGCTATGGCTACACCTTC. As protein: CASSFGSSGGYGYTF.

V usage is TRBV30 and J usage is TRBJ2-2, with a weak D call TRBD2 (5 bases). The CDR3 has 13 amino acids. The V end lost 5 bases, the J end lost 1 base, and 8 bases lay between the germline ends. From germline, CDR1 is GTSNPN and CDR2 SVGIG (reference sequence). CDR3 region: CAWDEGNTGELFF. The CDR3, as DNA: TGTGCCTGGGATGAGGGGAACACCGGGGAGCTGTTTTTT. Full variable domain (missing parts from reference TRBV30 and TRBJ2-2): SQTIHQWPATLVQPVGSPLSLECTVEGTSNPNLYWYRQAAGRGLQLLFYSVGIGQISSEVPQNLSASRPQDRQFILSSKKLLLSDSGFYLCAWDEGNTGELFFGEGSRLTVL.

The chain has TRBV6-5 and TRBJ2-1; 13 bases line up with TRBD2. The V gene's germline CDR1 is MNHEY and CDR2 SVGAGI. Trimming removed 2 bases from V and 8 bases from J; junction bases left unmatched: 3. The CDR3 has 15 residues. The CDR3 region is CASSYRTSGGDEQFF. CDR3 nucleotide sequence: TGTGCCAGCAGTTACAGGACTAGCGGGGGTGATGAGCAGTTCTTC.